This is a list of T cell receptor beta chains from one sample in a study of T cell changes during pregnancy in multiple sclerosis. The method was immunoSEQ multiplex PCR; TCRdb's version includes in-frame clones alone and lacks a portion of them. The sample includes fewer than 55,000 clones, about nine tenths of them seen just once. The sample here was CD4+ T cells from peripheral blood mononuclear cells, taken in the third trimester of pregnancy. The receptor source for this set is a female donor with multiple sclerosis, enrolled in a pregnancy study. The CDR3 runs from the conserved cysteine through the conserved F or W. The order of the fields is D gene, J gene, clone size, V gene, CDR3 protein, CDR3 DNA. A D gene is named only where the DNA matches it firmly. Rows may omit the clone size; those that give it use once, few, many or a size class.

D gene: .
J gene: TRBJ1-1
clone size: .
V gene: TRBV15
CDR3 protein: CATSGQPMNTEAFF
CDR3 DNA: TGTGCCACCAGTGGGCAACCTATGAACACTGAAGCTTTCTTT

D gene: TRBD2
J gene: TRBJ2-3
clone size: .
V gene: TRBV6-4
CDR3 protein: CASSRTSGGPGRTSTDTQYF
CDR3 DNA: TGTGCCAGCAGTCGTACTAGCGGGGGGCCCGGTAGAACTAGCACAGATACGCAGTATTTT

D gene: TRBD1
J gene: TRBJ2-7
clone size: .
V gene: TRBV6-5
CDR3 protein: CASSSPRQGRKYEQYF
CDR3 DNA: TGTGCCAGCAGTTCCCCCCGACAGGGAAGAAAATACGAGCAGTACTTC

D gene: TRBD1
J gene: TRBJ1-5
clone size: .
V gene: TRBV15
CDR3 protein: CATSRDNAGTGGRRNQPQHF
CDR3 DNA: TGTGCCACCAGCAGAGATAATGCCGGGACAGGGGGTAGACGCAATCAGCCCCAGCATTTT

D gene: .
J gene: TRBJ2-1
clone size: .
V gene: TRBV5-1
CDR3 protein: CASTAGYGEQFF
CDR3 DNA: TGCGCCAGCACGGCAGGTTATGGTGAGCAGTTCTTC

D gene: .
J gene: TRBJ1-1
clone size: .
V gene: TRBV6-5
CDR3 protein: CASSYSTRGTEAFF
CDR3 DNA: TGTGCCAGCAGTTACTCGACCAGGGGAACTGAAGCTTTCTTT

D gene: .
J gene: TRBJ2-5
clone size: once
V gene: TRBV7-9
CDR3 protein: CASSPTIQGTYQETQYF
CDR3 DNA: TGTGCCAGCAGCCCCACCATACAGGGAACGTACCAAGAGACCCAGTACTTC

D gene: TRBD2
J gene: TRBJ2-3
clone size: .
V gene: TRBV7-9
CDR3 protein: CASSLHAGGPPDTQYF
CDR3 DNA: TGTGCCAGCAGCTTACATGCGGGGGGGCCGCCAGATACGCAGTATTTT

D gene: TRBD1
J gene: TRBJ2-5
clone size: .
V gene: TRBV7-7
CDR3 protein: CASSLSGQGETQYF
CDR3 DNA: TGTGCTAGCAGCTTATCGGGACAGGGGGAGACCCAGTACTTC

D gene: .
J gene: TRBJ2-5
clone size: once
V gene: TRBV7-8
CDR3 protein: CASSLGRRGNQETQYF
CDR3 DNA: TGTGCCAGCAGCTTAGGTCGGCGGGGTAACCAAGAGACCCAGTACTTC

D gene: .
J gene: TRBJ1-4
clone size: few
V gene: TRBV4-1
CDR3 protein: CASSQAQGLGKLFF
CDR3 DNA: TGCGCCAGCAGCCAAGCGCAGGGTCTGGGAAAACTGTTTTTT

D gene: .
J gene: TRBJ2-5
clone size: .
V gene: TRBV6-5
CDR3 protein: CATRPGGETQYF
CDR3 DNA: TGTGCCACTCGTCCAGGTGGGGAGACCCAGTACTTC

D gene: TRBD1
J gene: TRBJ2-7
clone size: .
V gene: TRBV9
CDR3 protein: CASSVGGGGTGDPFEQYF
CDR3 DNA: TGTGCCAGCAGCGTAGGAGGTGGGGGGACAGGGGACCCCTTCGAGCAGTACTTC

D gene: .
J gene: TRBJ2-1
clone size: .
V gene: TRBV27
CDR3 protein: CASSYGGGTYNEQFF
CDR3 DNA: TGTGCCAGCAGTTATGGCGGGGGCACCTACAATGAGCAGTTCTTC

D gene: TRBD1
J gene: TRBJ1-6
clone size: .
V gene: TRBV5-8
CDR3 protein: CATLPGQAYSPLHF
CDR3 DNA: TGTGCCACCCTTCCGGGACAGGCGTATTCACCCCTCCACTTT

D gene: TRBD1
J gene: TRBJ2-3
clone size: .
V gene: TRBV5-4
CDR3 protein: CATGRRDSSTDTQYF
CDR3 DNA: TGTGCCACGGGGAGACGGGACAGTAGCACAGATACGCAGTATTTT

D gene: .
J gene: TRBJ1-1
clone size: .
V gene: TRBV5-1
CDR3 protein: CASSLVGRGEAFF
CDR3 DNA: TGCGCCAGCAGCTTGGTCGGTCGGGGAGAAGCTTTCTTT

D gene: .
J gene: TRBJ2-5
clone size: .
V gene: TRBV11-1
CDR3 protein: CASSLGQKETQYF
CDR3 DNA: TGTGCCAGCAGCTTGGGACAAAAAGAGACCCAGTACTTC

D gene: .
J gene: TRBJ2-5
clone size: .
V gene: TRBV7-7
CDR3 protein: CASSFRGGLQETQYF
CDR3 DNA: TGTGCTAGCAGCTTTCGCGGGGGCCTCCAAGAGACCCAGTACTTC

D gene: .
J gene: TRBJ2-5
clone size: .
V gene: TRBV7-2
CDR3 protein: CASSFGNQETQYF
CDR3 DNA: TGTGCCAGCAGCTTCGGGAATCAAGAGACCCAGTACTTC

D gene: TRBD1
J gene: TRBJ1-5
clone size: .
V gene: TRBV19
CDR3 protein: CASSIIRGARGNQPQHF
CDR3 DNA: TGTGCCAGTAGTATTATCAGGGGGGCCAGGGGCAATCAGCCCCAGCATTTT

D gene: .
J gene: TRBJ1-3
clone size: .
V gene: TRBV5-1
CDR3 protein: CASSLVSGLSGNTIYF
CDR3 DNA: TGCGCCAGCAGCTTGGTATCTGGACTCTCTGGAAACACCATATATTTT

D gene: .
J gene: TRBJ2-1
clone size: .
V gene: TRBV4-1
CDR3 protein: CASSQVGTNYNEQFF
CDR3 DNA: TGCGCCAGCAGCCAAGTGGGGACAAACTACAATGAGCAGTTCTTC

D gene: .
J gene: TRBJ2-7
clone size: .
V gene: TRBV5-6
CDR3 protein: CASSLGQRGFYEQYF
CDR3 DNA: TGTGCCAGCAGCCTAGGACAGAGAGGTTTCTACGAGCAGTACTTC

D gene: TRBD1
J gene: TRBJ2-7
clone size: .
V gene: TRBV5-4
CDR3 protein: CASSLGQGREQYF
CDR3 DNA: TGTGCCAGCAGCTTAGGACAGGGAAGGGAGCAGTACTTC

D gene: .
J gene: TRBJ1-5
clone size: .
V gene: TRBV7-9
CDR3 protein: CASSSQPGLPQHF
CDR3 DNA: TGTGCCAGCAGCTCGCAGCCAGGGCTGCCCCAGCATTTT

D gene: .
J gene: TRBJ1-2
clone size: once
V gene: TRBV21-1
CDR3 protein: CASSKSPFGGRHYGYTF
CDR3 DNA: TGTGCCAGCAGCAAATCCCCCTTCGGCGGGCGGCACTATGGCTACACCTTC

D gene: .
J gene: TRBJ1-4
clone size: .
V gene: TRBV5-1
CDR3 protein: CASSPSGPEGEKLFF
CDR3 DNA: TGCGCCAGCAGCCCTTCGGGGCCGGAGGGGGAAAAACTGTTTTTT

D gene: TRBD1
J gene: TRBJ1-5
clone size: .
V gene: TRBV27
CDR3 protein: CASSFQGPLTGINQPQHF
CDR3 DNA: TGTGCCAGCAGTTTTCAGGGCCCCTTGACAGGGATCAATCAGCCCCAGCATTTT

D gene: .
J gene: TRBJ1-3
clone size: .
V gene: TRBV9
CDR3 protein: CASSFRGSGNTIYF
CDR3 DNA: TGTGCCAGCAGCTTTCGGGGCTCTGGAAACACCATATATTTT

D gene: .
J gene: TRBJ2-7
clone size: once
V gene: TRBV6-1
CDR3 protein: CASSDRRTNYEQYF
CDR3 DNA: TGTGCCAGCAGTGACAGGCGAACCAACTACGAGCAGTACTTC

D gene: TRBD1
J gene: TRBJ2-5
clone size: .
V gene: TRBV5-4
CDR3 protein: CASSPRQGEGETQYF
CDR3 DNA: TGTGCCAGCAGCCCGAGACAGGGGGAGGGAGAGACCCAGTACTTC

D gene: .
J gene: TRBJ2-3
clone size: .
V gene: TRBV5-8
CDR3 protein: CASSPLRGPTQYF
CDR3 DNA: TGTGCCAGCTCCCCCTTGCGGGGGCCTACGCAGTATTTT

D gene: .
J gene: TRBJ2-3
clone size: .
V gene: TRBV5-1
CDR3 protein: CASSLGGGVTDTQYF
CDR3 DNA: TGCGCCAGCAGCTTGGGGGGCGGGGTGACAGATACGCAGTATTTT

D gene: .
J gene: TRBJ2-7
clone size: .
V gene: TRBV2
CDR3 protein: CASRGRLELSAYEQYF
CDR3 DNA: TGTGCCAGCAGGGGTCGTTTGGAACTGAGCGCCTACGAGCAGTACTTC

D gene: TRBD2
J gene: TRBJ2-7
clone size: .
V gene: TRBV10-3
CDR3 protein: CAISVIAGTSGGGYEQYF
CDR3 DNA: TGTGCCATCAGTGTAATTGCCGGGACTAGCGGGGGGGGATACGAGCAGTACTTC

D gene: TRBD1
J gene: TRBJ2-3
clone size: .
V gene: TRBV29-1
CDR3 protein: CSAAGTGLTDTQYF
CDR3 DNA: TGCAGCGCCGCCGGGACAGGCCTCACAGATACGCAGTATTTT

D gene: .
J gene: TRBJ2-1
clone size: .
V gene: TRBV2
CDR3 protein: CASSESRGNEQFF
CDR3 DNA: TGTGCCAGCAGTGAGTCCCGGGGCAATGAGCAGTTCTTC

D gene: .
J gene: TRBJ2-1
clone size: once
V gene: TRBV6-6
CDR3 protein: CASGPGKQFF
CDR3 DNA: TGTGCCAGCGGCCCAGGGAAGCAGTTCTTC

D gene: .
J gene: TRBJ2-3
clone size: .
V gene: TRBV30
CDR3 protein: CAWRRGGLDTQYF
CDR3 DNA: TGTGCCTGGAGACGAGGGGGTCTAGATACGCAGTATTTT

D gene: .
J gene: TRBJ2-2
clone size: .
V gene: TRBV7-2
CDR3 protein: CASSLGGGRNTGELFF
CDR3 DNA: TGTGCCAGCAGCTTAGGGGGGGGCCGGAACACCGGGGAGCTGTTTTTT

D gene: TRBD2
J gene: TRBJ2-1
clone size: .
V gene: TRBV19
CDR3 protein: CASTPAGPSYNEQFF
CDR3 DNA: TGTGCCAGTACTCCAGCGGGGCCCTCCTACAATGAGCAGTTCTTC

D gene: .
J gene: TRBJ1-3
clone size: .
V gene: TRBV9
CDR3 protein: CASSADGSSGNTIYF
CDR3 DNA: TGTGCCAGCAGCGCCGACGGGAGCTCTGGAAACACCATATATTTT

D gene: .
J gene: TRBJ1-4
clone size: .
V gene: TRBV7-2
CDR3 protein: CASSLNGRNEKLFF
CDR3 DNA: TGTGCCAGCAGCTTAAACGGGAGAAATGAAAAACTGTTTTTT

D gene: .
J gene: TRBJ2-3
clone size: .
V gene: TRBV7-9
CDR3 protein: CASTRLDTQYF
CDR3 DNA: TGTGCCAGCACCCGTTTGGATACGCAGTATTTT

D gene: .
J gene: TRBJ2-1
clone size: .
V gene: TRBV4-2
CDR3 protein: CASSQDLADEQFF
CDR3 DNA: TGTGCCAGCAGCCAAGATCTGGCAGATGAGCAGTTCTTC

D gene: .
J gene: TRBJ2-3
clone size: .
V gene: TRBV7-3
CDR3 protein: CASSLEAGLGADTQYF
CDR3 DNA: TGTGCCAGCAGCTTAGAGGCCGGGTTAGGGGCGGATACGCAGTATTTT

D gene: .
J gene: TRBJ1-6
clone size: .
V gene: TRBV10-3
CDR3 protein: CAISESSQGPGISPLHF
CDR3 DNA: TGTGCCATCAGTGAGAGTTCCCAGGGGCCGGGAATTTCACCCCTCCACTTT

D gene: .
J gene: TRBJ2-3
clone size: .
V gene: TRBV23-1
CDR3 protein: CASSQEDRSSTDTQYF
CDR3 DNA: TGCGCCAGCAGTCAAGAGGACAGATCTAGCACAGATACGCAGTATTTT

D gene: TRBD2
J gene: TRBJ2-1
clone size: .
V gene: TRBV5-1
CDR3 protein: CASSLSGGSSYNEQFF
CDR3 DNA: TGCGCCAGCAGCTTGTCTGGCGGGAGCTCCTACAATGAGCAGTTCTTC

D gene: TRBD1
J gene: TRBJ2-2
clone size: .
V gene: TRBV7-8
CDR3 protein: CASSSDRGRTGELFF
CDR3 DNA: TGTGCCAGCAGCTCGGACAGGGGGCGAACCGGGGAGCTGTTTTTT

D gene: .
J gene: TRBJ2-7
clone size: .
V gene: TRBV7-9
CDR3 protein: CASSLDRGEQYF
CDR3 DNA: TGTGCCAGCAGCCTCGATAGGGGGGAGCAGTACTTC

D gene: TRBD1
J gene: TRBJ2-7
clone size: .
V gene: TRBV30
CDR3 protein: CAWSNPGQASYEQYF
CDR3 DNA: TGTGCCTGGAGTAATCCGGGACAGGCCTCCTACGAGCAGTACTTC